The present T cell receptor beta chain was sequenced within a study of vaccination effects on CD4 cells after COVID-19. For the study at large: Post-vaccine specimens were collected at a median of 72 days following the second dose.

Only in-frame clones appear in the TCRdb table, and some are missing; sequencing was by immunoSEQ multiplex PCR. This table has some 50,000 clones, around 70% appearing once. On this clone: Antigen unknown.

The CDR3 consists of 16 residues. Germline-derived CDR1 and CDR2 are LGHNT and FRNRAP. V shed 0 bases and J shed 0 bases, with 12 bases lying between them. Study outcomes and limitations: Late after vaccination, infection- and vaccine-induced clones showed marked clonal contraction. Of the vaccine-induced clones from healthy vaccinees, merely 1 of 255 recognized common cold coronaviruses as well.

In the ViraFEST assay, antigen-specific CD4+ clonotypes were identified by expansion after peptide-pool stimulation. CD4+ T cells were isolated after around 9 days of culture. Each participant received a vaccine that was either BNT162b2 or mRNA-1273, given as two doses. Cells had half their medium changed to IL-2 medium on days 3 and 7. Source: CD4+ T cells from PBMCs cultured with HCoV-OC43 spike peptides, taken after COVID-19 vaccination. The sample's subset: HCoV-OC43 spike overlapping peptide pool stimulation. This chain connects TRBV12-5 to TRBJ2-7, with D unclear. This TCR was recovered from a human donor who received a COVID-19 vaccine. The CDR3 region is CASGLVTGRYSYEQYF. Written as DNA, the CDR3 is TGTGCTAGTGGTTTGGTTACGGGCCGATACTCCTACGAGCAGTACTTC.